One sample yielded the 20 T cell receptor beta chains listed below, sequenced in a study of response to subunit inactivated influenza vaccine. MiXCR, run by TCRdb on the RT-PCR reads, gives a single entry per CDR3 protein. The sample lists 500,000 to 600,000 distinct CDR3 sequences, roughly 13% occurring once. This specimen consisted of PBMCs from blood, obtained about 6 weeks after vaccination. These receptors originate from a man in his forties or fifties who received an inactivated influenza vaccine.

The V and J genes are TRBV2 and TRBJ2-3; D is perhaps TRBD2 (5 bases). This CDR3 region has 12 residues. V was cut by 6 bases and J by 3 bases, with 7 bases left in between. Looked up from germline, CDR1 is SNHLY and CDR2 is FYNNEI. CDR3 sequence reads: CASSGITDTQYF. CDR3 bases: TGTGCCAGCAGCGGGATTACAGATACGCAGTATTTT.

This clonotype was counted at least ten times. The chain has TRBV20-1 and TRBJ2-1; 9 positions agree with TRBD2. The germline CDR1 and CDR2 sequences are DFQATT and SNEGSKA (reference sequence). The CDR3 totals 16 residues. With V trimmed by 6 bases and J by 12 bases, 21 bases remained unmatched. The CDR3, as DNA: TGCAGTGCCCTCGCTACTCCCCTAGCGGGGACGGCCGCGCAGTTCTTC. This translates into CSALATPLAGTAAQFF.

As for this clonotype: One base away lies a much larger clone, so this may be a sequencing read error. The V call is TRBV20-1, the J call TRBJ2-4; 7 bases are a match to TRBD1. Looked up from germline, CDR1 is DFQATT and CDR2 is SNEGSKA (reference sequence). The CDR3 runs to 13 residues. V dropped 8 bases and J dropped 4; count of bases not matched to a gene: 8. This chain's CDR3 is CSSIRDSKNIQYF. CDR3 sequence (DNA): TGCAGTTCGATTAGGGACAGTAAAAACATTCAGTACTTC.

This clonotype has more than one count but fewer than ten. The gene calls are TRBV5-1 and TRBJ2-6; tentative D call: TRBD1 (7 bases). Germline CDR1 is SGHRS and CDR2 is YFSETQ. V was shortened by 4 bases and J by 1 base, with 12 bases between the two germline ends. The CDR3 covers 16 residues. CDR3 in DNA: TGCGCCAGCAGCGCGACAGGGAGGTCTGGGGCCAACGTCCTGACTTTC. It is translated as CASSATGRSGANVLTF. The variable domain in full, completed from reference TRBV5-1 and TRBJ2-6, reads KAGVTQTPRYLIKTRGQQVTLSCSPISGHRSVSWYQQTPGQGLQFLFEYFSETQRNKGNFPGRFSGRQFSNSRSEMNVSTLELGDSALYLCASSATGRSGANVLTFGAGSRLTVL.

This clonotype was found a few times. The V and J genes are TRBV11-2 and TRBJ2-1, with D hard to call. The CDR3 is 11 amino acids. Looked up from germline, CDR1 is SGHAT and CDR2 is FQNNGV. Trimming pared 7 bases from V and 10 bases from J, leaving 11 bases between. The CDR3 loop reads CASTEKEEQFF. In DNA form, the CDR3 reads TGTGCCAGCACCGAGAAGGAGGAGCAGTTCTTC.

The chain uses TRBV15 and TRBJ2-6; D is perhaps TRBD1 or TRBD2 (5 bases each). Germline V gene data show CDR1 as LNHNV and CDR2 as YYDKDF (reference sequence). The CDR3 spans 16 residues. V lost 6 bases to trimming and J lost 0 bases, with 12 bases between them. Here the CDR3 DNA reads TGTGCCACCAGTGGGACCACCGGCTCTGGGGCCAACGTCCTGACTTTC. Translating it yields CATSGTTGSGANVLTF.

V and J are TRBV2 and TRBJ1-4; D unresolved. Germline CDR1 reads SNHLY; CDR2 reads FYNNEI. This CDR3 region has 16 residues. Between the trimmed V and J ends, which lost 7 bases and 8 bases, there was a span of 23 bases. As DNA, the CDR3 is TGTGCCAGCATCGTCTCCTTGGGGATTCTGGGCGAAAAACTGTTTTTT. Protein product: CASIVSLGILGEKLFF.

The chain joins TRBV28 to TRBJ2-4; the match to TRBD1 covers 10 bases. The CDR3 sequence is 15 residues long. Germline trimming cut 3 bases from V and 9 bases from J; bases unmatched to any gene: 8. CDR1 MDHEN and CDR2 SYDVKM come from the germline V gene. The CDR3 region is CASSFGGQGDTIQYF. The CDR3, as DNA: TGTGCCAGCAGTTTCGGAGGACAGGGGGATACCATTCAGTACTTC.

In its sample, this clonotype was seen a few times. The J gene is TRBJ1-2, the V gene TRBV13; possible D gene TRBD1, 6 bases. This CDR3 has 12 residues. Trimming left V 0 bases short and J 10 bases short, with 9 bases between. From germline, CDR1 is PRHDT and CDR2 FYEKMQ (reference sequence). The CDR3 loop is CASSLGDSYYTF. Written as DNA, the CDR3 is TGTGCCAGCAGCTTAGGGGACAGTTACTACACCTTC.

The genes are TRBV7-2 and TRBJ1-1, with D hard to call. Germline CDR1 reads SGHTA; CDR2 reads FQGNSA. V was shortened by 2 bases and J by 3 bases, with 13 bases between the two germline ends. The CDR3 loop spans 15 amino acids. CDR3 region: CASSLNNLGDTEAFF. In nucleotides, the CDR3 is TGTGCCAGCAGCTTAAACAATCTCGGGGACACTGAAGCTTTCTTT.

CDR3 in amino acids: CATSAGENTEAFF. The CDR3 DNA is TGTGCCACCAGCGCGGGAGAGAACACTGAAGCTTTCTTT. The genes are TRBV15 and TRBJ1-1; D call uncertain. CDR1 is LNHNV and CDR2 is YYDKDF in the germline V gene (reference sequence). The CDR3 runs 13 residues. The V and J ends lost 5 bases and 1 base respectively, with 8 bases between them.

V usage is TRBV12-3 or TRBV12-4 and J usage is TRBJ2-3, with D perhaps being TRBD1 or TRBD2 (5 bases each). The CDR3 covers 15 residues. The V end was cut by 6 bases, the J end by 3 bases, with 16 bases between. The CDR3 is CASSWYRRATDTQYF. CDR3 in DNA: TGTGCCAGCAGCTGGTACAGGCGGGCGACAGATACGCAGTATTTT.

This clonotype came up a few times. V and J are TRBV5-1 and TRBJ2-7; 10 bases are a match to TRBD1. With V trimmed by 3 bases and J by 5 bases, 5 bases remained unmatched. The CDR3 extends over 14 amino acids. Germline lookup yields CDR1 SGHRS and CDR2 YFSETQ. This chain's CDR3 is CASSSGQGLNEQYF. The CDR3 nucleotides read TGCGCCAGCAGCTCGGGACAGGGGTTGAACGAGCAGTACTTC.

About this clonotype: At one end the junction does not follow the germline gene, possibly because of a read error. This chain links TRBV7-7 with TRBJ2-5, with TRBD2 matching 9 bases. The CDR3 extends over 16 amino acids. Looked up from germline, CDR1 is SSHAT and CDR2 is FNYEAQ (reference sequence). As DNA, the CDR3 is TGTGCTAGCAGCTTAGCGGGAGCGGGGGGAAGAGAGACCCAGTACTTC. Translation: CASSLAGAGGRETQYF.

This clonotype occurred a few times. V and J are TRBV29-1 and TRBJ2-5, with a weak D call TRBD2 (5 bases). The CDR3 consists of 14 residues. The V and J ends lost 4 bases and 5 bases respectively, with 17 bases between them. Germline CDR1 and CDR2: SQVTM and ANQGSEA. CDR3 coding DNA: TGCAGCGTTGTCGTGGGCCCGGGCGGGGAGACCCAGTACTTC. The encoded protein is CSVVVGPGGETQYF. The variable domain in full, completed from reference TRBV29-1 and TRBJ2-5, reads SAVISQKPSRDICQRGTSLTIQCQVDSQVTMMFWYRQQPGQSLTLIATANQGSEATYESGFVIDKFPISRPNLTFSTLTVSNMSPEDSSIYLCSVVVGPGGETQYFGPGTRLLVL.

This clonotype was seen a handful of times. This chain connects TRBV5-6 to TRBJ1-3; TRBD1 matches 7 bases. The germline CDR1 and CDR2 sequences are SGHDT and YYEEEE. This CDR3 has 16 amino acids. V dropped 4 bases and J dropped 2; count of bases not matched to a gene: 9. The CDR3 here is CASSPTQGSPGNTIYF. The DNA of the CDR3 is TGTGCCAGCAGCCCAACACAGGGGAGCCCTGGAAACACCATATATTTT. The whole variable domain, filled in from reference TRBV5-6 and TRBJ1-3, reads DAGVTQSPTHLIKTRGQQVTLRCSPKSGHDTVSWYQQALGQGPQFIFQYYEEEERQRGNFPDRFSGHQFPNYSSELNVNALLLGDSALYLCASSPTQGSPGNTIYFGEGSWLTVV.

This clonotype was seen a few times. The chain is built from TRBV11-1 and TRBJ2-1; TRBD1 aligns across 8 bases. Per the germline V gene, CDR1 is SGHAT and CDR2 is FQDESV (reference sequence). The CDR3 is 15 residues long. J lost 8 bases, V lost 3 bases, and 9 bases had no gene match. The CDR3 sequence is CASSFTDRDWDEQFF. DNA of the CDR3: TGTGCCAGCAGCTTCACGGACAGGGACTGGGATGAGCAGTTCTTC.

This clonotype was seen many times. The chain is built from TRBV7-9 and TRBJ1-1, with 9 bases lining up with TRBD1. This CDR3 is built from 13 residues. Germline V gene data show CDR1 as SEHNR and CDR2 as FQNEAQ (reference sequence). The V segment lost 7 bases and the J segment 4 bases; nucleotides outside the gene matches: 4. Here the CDR3 reads CASTQGARTEAFF. The CDR3 DNA sequence: TGTGCCAGCACACAGGGGGCACGCACTGAAGCTTTCTTT.

This clonotype was observed once. The genes are TRBV4-3 and TRBJ2-5; D is possibly TRBD2 (5 bases). V was trimmed by 3 bases and J by 1 base, leaving 12 bases between them. Looked up from germline, CDR1 is LGHNA and CDR2 is YSLEER. This CDR3 is built from 15 residues. CDR3 nucleotides: TGCGCCAGCAGCCAGGGCCAGCGGATCCAAGAGACCCAGTACTTC. Translating it yields CASSQGQRIQETQYF.

A few counts support this clonotype. The V and J genes are TRBV12-3 or TRBV12-4 and TRBJ1-1; D gene unclear. CDR3 length: 11 amino acids. The V and J ends lost 10 bases and 7 bases respectively, with 13 bases between them. The CDR3 sequence is CATLRGSEAFF. CDR3 nucleotides: TGTGCCACCCTACGGGGTAGTGAAGCTTTCTTT.